Listed here are 2 T cell receptor beta chains from one sample, sequenced in a study of T-cell reconstitution after alpha-beta-depleted transplantation in children. The TCRbeta library incorporated unique molecular identifiers. TCRdb passed the PCR reads through MiXCR, listing each CDR3 protein once. This table has hundreds of thousands of distinct CDR3 sequences, over 15% appearing once. This material consisted of PBMCs from the stem cell graft donor, taken from the stem cell graft. These receptors were obtained from a human donor who donated a stem cell graft to a child with acute myeloid leukemia.

This clonotype was seen many times. V gene TRBV7-2 combines with J gene TRBJ1-5; 9 nucleotides align to TRBD1. The CDR3 runs to 16 residues. V gave up 0 bases and J gave up 6 bases; unmatched junction bases: 6. Germline V gene sequence: CDR1 SGHTA, CDR2 FQGNSA. The CDR3 DNA sequence: TGTGCCAGCAGCTTAGCGGAGACAGGGGGTAGTCAGCCCCAGCATTTT. It translates to CASSLAETGGSQPQHF. Filled out from reference TRBV7-2 and TRBJ1-5, the complete variable domain reads GAGVSQSPSNKVTEKGKDVELRCDPISGHTALYWYRQSLGQGLEFLIYFQGNSAPDKSGLPSDRFSAERTGGSVSTLTIQRTQQEDSAVYLCASSLAETGGSQPQHFGDGTRLSIL.

The V call is TRBV7-8, the J call TRBJ2-5, with D perhaps matching TRBD2 (7 bases). The CDR3 has 16 amino acids. V lost 4 bases and J lost 5, with 20 bases in between. Germline values: CDR1 SGHVS, CDR2 FQNEAQ. CDR3 coding DNA: TGTGCCAGCAGCTCTAGAGGGGGGGCAGTCTCGGAGACCCAGTACTTC. Translated: CASSSRGGAVSETQYF.